The sequence of this T cell receptor (beta chain) was determined in a study of vaccination effects on CD4 cells after COVID-19. For the study at large: Samples were taken post-vaccine, and their median timing was 72 days after the second dose.

In the case of this clone: Its antigen is not identified.

Overall study results and limits: Nearly all vaccine-induced clones in healthy recipients recognized only SARS-CoV-2. Marked clonal contraction of both clone types appeared late after vaccination.

Before sequencing took place, the ViraFEST assay used viral peptide pools to expand antigen-specific CD4+ T cells. Once cultured for approximately eleven days, the cells underwent separation to obtain CD4+ T cells. Participants completed two doses of the BNT162b2 or mRNA-1273 vaccine. Some clones are missing from TCRdb's copy, which holds only in-frame ones; the method was immunoSEQ multiplex PCR. This sample yields 55,000 to 70,000 clones, of which roughly 80% are seen a single time; around 0.9% belongs to the top ten. The clonotype comes from a human donor who received a COVID-19 vaccine. Here the sequenced sample was CD4+ T cells from PBMCs cultured with HCoV-OC43 spike peptides, taken after COVID-19 vaccination. Documented subset: HCoV-OC43 spike overlapping peptide pool stimulation.

The CDR3 nucleotides read TGTGCCAGCAGCCAAGGGAAGGGGACTATCACAGATACGCAGTATTTT. This sequence encodes CASSQGKGTITDTQYF. The chain has TRBV3-1 (or the pseudogene TRBV3-2) and TRBJ2-3; TRBD2 agrees at 7 bases. Germline loops: CDR1 LGHDT, CDR2 YNNKEL (reference sequence). The CDR3 runs 16 residues. V was pared by 1 base and J by 2 bases, with 6 bases of the junction left unmatched.